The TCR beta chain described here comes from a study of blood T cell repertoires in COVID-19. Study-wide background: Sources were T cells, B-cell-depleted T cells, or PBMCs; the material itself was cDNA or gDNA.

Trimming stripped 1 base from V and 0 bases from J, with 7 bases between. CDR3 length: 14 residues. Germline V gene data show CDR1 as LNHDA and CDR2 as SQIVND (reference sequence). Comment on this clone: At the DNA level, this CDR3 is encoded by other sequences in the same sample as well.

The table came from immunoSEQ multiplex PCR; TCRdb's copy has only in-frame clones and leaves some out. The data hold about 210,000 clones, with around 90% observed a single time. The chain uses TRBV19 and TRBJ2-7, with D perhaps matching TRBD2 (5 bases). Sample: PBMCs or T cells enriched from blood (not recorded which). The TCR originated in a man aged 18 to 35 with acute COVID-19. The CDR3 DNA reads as TGTGCCAGTAGTATAGCGGGAAGCTCCTACGAGCAGTACTTC. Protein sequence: CASSIAGSSYEQYF.